The 24 T cell receptor beta chains presented below share a single source sample, sequenced in a study of shared clonotypes between healthy human individuals. TCRdb keeps only in-frame clones here, not all; method: immunoSEQ multiplex PCR. Here the sample spans about 490,000 clones, about 80% being singletons. Sequencing was carried out using PBMCs. Receptors originate from a woman between 40 and 50 years old in good health. Some clones in this sample may be carry-over from other donors' samples.

The CDR3 here is CASSLYGEETQYF. Written as DNA, the CDR3 is TGTGCCAGCAGCTTGTACGGGGAAGAGACCCAGTACTTC. The chain uses TRBV5-5 and TRBJ2-5; D perhaps matches TRBD2 (5 bases). The V end lost 1 base, the J end lost 3 bases, and 7 bases lay between the germline ends. The CDR3 contains 13 residues. Per germline, CDR1 SGHKS and CDR2 YYEKEE (reference sequence).

The genes are TRBV7-9 and TRBJ2-1, with 14 bases matching TRBD2. The CDR3 totals 15 residues. The J segment lost 8 bases and the V segment lost 5 bases, leaving 5 bases of the junction unmatched. From germline, CDR1 is SEHNR and CDR2 FQNEAQ (reference sequence). The CDR3 sequence is CASSPGTSGGDEQFF. Here the CDR3 DNA reads TGTGCCAGCAGCCCCGGGACTAGCGGGGGCGATGAGCAGTTCTTC. The variable domain in full, with the rest retrieved from reference TRBV7-9 and TRBJ2-1, is DTGVSQNPRHKITKRGQNVTFRCDPISEHNRLYWYRQTLGQGPEFLTYFQNEAQLEKSRLLSDRFSAERPKGSFSTLEIQRTEQGDSAMYLCASSPGTSGGDEQFFGPGTRLTVL.

The chain uses TRBV11-2 and TRBJ2-7, with 9 bases fitting TRBD2. Unmatched junction bases numbered 10, after V lost 1 base and J lost 0 bases. Germline CDR1 and CDR2: SGHAT and FQNNGV. This CDR3 comprises 18 residues. The CDR3 DNA reads as TGTGCCAGCAGCTTAGTGGGGGGAGCGGGAGGCGGCTCCTACGAGCAGTACTTC. Amino acid sequence: CASSLVGGAGGGSYEQYF.

This clone was seen a few times. The chain uses TRBV11-1 and TRBJ2-7, with TRBD1 matching over 8 bases. V lost 3 bases to trimming and J lost 3 bases; unmatched junction nucleotides: 13. CDR1 is SGHAT, CDR2 FQDESV, per germline (reference sequence). This CDR3 has 17 residues. CDR3 residues: CASSLDVGQAINYEQYF. The CDR3 coding sequence is TGTGCCAGCAGCTTGGATGTGGGACAGGCCATAAACTACGAGCAGTACTTC.

The J gene is TRBJ2-5, the V gene TRBV5-1; a weak D match, TRBD2 (6 bases). V was cut by 4 bases and J by 4 bases, with 14 bases left in between. Germline V lookup: CDR1 SGHRS, CDR2 YFSETQ. This CDR3 comprises 14 residues. The DNA for the CDR3 is TGCGCCAGCAGCCTGCCGGGACTCTCAGAGACCCAGTACTTC. Translated: CASSLPGLSETQYF.

The chain has TRBV10-1 and TRBJ2-1, with TRBD2 matching over 8 bases. Trimming removed 2 bases from V and 6 bases from J; junction bases left unmatched: 6. Germline V gene sequence: CDR1 WNHNN, CDR2 SYGVQD (reference sequence). The CDR3 runs to 15 residues. DNA of the CDR3: TGCGCCAGCAGTGAGGGACTAGCTAAGCGCAATGAGCAGTTCTTC. It encodes CASSEGLAKRNEQFF.

J is TRBJ1-5 and V is TRBV28; D is possibly TRBD1 (5 bases). Germline V gene sequence: CDR1 MDHEN, CDR2 SYDVKM. The CDR3 spans 13 residues. V lost 8 bases, J lost 7 bases, and 15 bases lay in between. The CDR3 loop reads CASRGGWPQPQHF. The CDR3 nucleotides read TGTGCCAGCCGGGGGGGTTGGCCCCAGCCCCAGCATTTT.

The CDR3 DNA follows: TGTGCCAGCAGCCCCCTCTCCCAGGGGGCGCGGGAGCAGTACTTC. It specifies CASSPLSQGAREQYF. This chain links TRBV9 with TRBJ2-7, with 8 bases that match TRBD1. The CDR3 consists of 15 residues. Per germline, CDR1 SGDLS and CDR2 YYNGEE. V shed 4 bases and J 7 bases; nucleotides not matched to a gene: 13.

The chain is built from TRBV18 and TRBJ1-4, with unresolved D. In germline, CDR1 is KGHSH, CDR2 LQKENI. The CDR3 runs 15 residues. Trimming stripped 0 bases from V and 2 bases from J, with 7 bases between. DNA for the CDR3: TGTGCCAGCTCACCACCGGGGTGGACTAATGAAAAACTGTTTTTT. It codes for CASSPPGWTNEKLFF. The full variable domain, rest sourced from reference TRBV18 and TRBJ1-4, is NAGVMQNPRHLVRRRGQEARLRCSPMKGHSHVYWYRQLPEEGLKFMVYLQKENIIDESGMPKERFSAEFPKEGPSILRIQQVVRGDSAAYFCASSPPGWTNEKLFFGSGTQLSVL.

This clone has more than one count but fewer than ten. The CDR3 DNA follows: TGTGCCTGGAGGAATCAACAGGGGGCTGATTTACCTCTCTACAATGAGCAGTTCTTC. Its translation: CAWRNQQGADLPLYNEQFF. The chain combines TRBV30 with TRBJ2-1; 9 bases match TRBD1. The V gene's germline CDR1 is GTSNPN and CDR2 SVGIG (reference sequence). After removal of 3 bases from V and 3 bases from J, the junction contained 18 bases not matched to a gene. The CDR3 spans 19 residues.

This sequence joins TRBV15 and TRBJ1-1; D not resolved. Germline lookup yields CDR1 LNHNV and CDR2 YYDKDF (reference sequence). The CDR3 sequence is 16 residues long. V gave up 0 bases and J gave up 4 bases, with 15 bases separating them. CDR3 DNA: TGTGCCACCAGCAGAGATCTAGGAGCGCTGGGCACTGAAGCTTTCTTT. Protein sequence: CATSRDLGALGTEAFF.

This clone was recorded a few times. This chain links TRBV27 with TRBJ1-1, with D uncertain. Deletions cut 1 base from V and 1 base from J, with 16 bases between. The CDR3 is 17 amino acids. The germline CDR1 and CDR2 sequences are MNHEY and SMNVEV (reference sequence). The CDR3 sequence: CASSLYSVGFTNTEAFF. CDR3 nucleotides: TGTGCCAGCAGTTTATATAGCGTTGGCTTCACGAACACTGAAGCTTTCTTT.

V gene TRBV18 combines with J gene TRBJ2-1; D remains unclear. In germline, CDR1 is KGHSH, CDR2 LQKENI. The V end lost 2 bases, the J end lost 4 bases, and 12 bases lay between the germline ends. The CDR3 sequence is 15 residues long. CDR3 in amino acids: CASSPSSADYNEQFF. The CDR3 DNA sequence: TGTGCCAGCTCACCAAGTTCGGCGGATTACAATGAGCAGTTCTTC.

V gene TRBV19 combines with J gene TRBJ2-2; the D gene is possibly TRBD2 (6 bases). The CDR3 has 15 amino acids. The V end lost 3 bases, the J end lost 1 base, and 9 bases lay between the germline ends. The germline V gene has CDR1 LNHDA and CDR2 SQIVND (reference sequence). In DNA form, the CDR3 reads TGTGCCAGTAGTATCTCGGGGGTGAACACCGGGGAGCTGTTTTTT. Amino acid sequence: CASSISGVNTGELFF.

V usage is TRBV6-1 and J usage is TRBJ2-7, with TRBD2 as a possible D gene (6 bases). V lost 2 bases, J lost 6 bases, and 11 bases lay in between. There are 13 residues in the CDR3. CDR1 and CDR2 (germline): MNHNS, SASEGT. For the CDR3, the DNA is TGTGCCAGCAGTGAAACCCCGGGGGTCGAGCAGTACTTC. Its protein product is CASSETPGVEQYF.

This clone showed up just once. This sequence joins TRBV11-1 and TRBJ2-5; 9 nucleotides align to TRBD1. CDR1 and CDR2 (germline): SGHAT, FQDESV (reference sequence). V lost 5 bases to trimming and J lost 4 bases; unmatched junction nucleotides: 14. The CDR3 runs to 17 residues. This CDR3 is CASSPKTGQGLGETQYF. DNA for the CDR3: TGTGCCAGCAGCCCGAAAACGGGACAGGGTTTAGGAGAGACCCAGTACTTC.

A few counts support this clone. This specimen includes other DNA sequences encoding the same CDR3. The CDR3 loop is CASSGGSYNEQFF. As DNA, the CDR3 is TGTGCCAGCTCTGGCGGAAGCTACAATGAGCAGTTCTTC. The rearrangement joins TRBV18 to TRBJ2-1; D not resolved. Germline-derived CDR1 and CDR2 are KGHSH and LQKENI. The CDR3 length is 13 residues. Trimming stripped 6 bases from V and 3 bases from J, with 9 bases between.

The rearrangement joins TRBV5-4 to TRBJ2-7, with TRBD2 matching over 10 bases. The V gene's germline CDR1 is SGHNT and CDR2 YYREEE (reference sequence). Trimming removed 4 bases from V and 4 bases from J; junction bases left unmatched: 8. This CDR3 comprises 15 residues. CDR3 protein: CASSTWTSGHYEQYF. The CDR3 bases are TGTGCCAGCAGCACCTGGACTAGCGGACATTACGAGCAGTACTTC.

The chain carries TRBV5-1 and TRBJ2-2; D may be TRBD1 (6 bases). V lost 0 bases to trimming and J lost 4 bases, with 10 bases between them. The CDR3 totals 15 residues. Germline V gives CDR1 SGHRS, CDR2 YFSETQ. CDR3: CASSLAGAPTGELFF. As DNA, the CDR3 is TGCGCCAGCAGCTTGGCAGGGGCTCCCACCGGGGAGCTGTTTTTT.

A note on this clone: A far larger clone is one nucleotide away, so this likely arose from a read error. This same CDR3 is encoded by further DNA sequences in the sample. This chain links TRBV5-1 with TRBJ2-3; perhaps D is TRBD1 or TRBD2 (5 bases each). V shed 4 bases and J shed 9 bases, with 18 bases lying between them. The CDR3 consists of 14 residues. Germline values: CDR1 SGHRS, CDR2 YFSETQ. The CDR3 DNA reads as TGCGCCAGCAGCGCAGCTAGTGTCGGGGACACGCAGTATTTT. Amino acid sequence: CASSAASVGDTQYF.

V usage is TRBV2 and J usage is TRBJ1-5; D not certain. There are 14 residues in the CDR3. V was shortened by 5 bases and J by 2 bases, with 10 bases between the two germline ends. In germline, CDR1 is SNHLY, CDR2 FYNNEI. The CDR3 DNA reads TGTGCCAGCAGTAGGCAGGTCGGCAATCAGCCCCAGCATTTT. The encoded protein is CASSRQVGNQPQHF.

This clone was observed once. The chain employs TRBV6-1 and TRBJ2-7; D possibly corresponds to TRBD1 (5 bases). Per the germline V gene, CDR1 is MNHNS and CDR2 is SASEGT. This CDR3 spans 15 amino acids. Trimming cost V 0 bases and J 2 bases, with 11 bases left between them. This chain's CDR3 is CASSEAQGRPYEQYF. CDR3 sequence (DNA): TGTGCCAGCAGTGAAGCCCAGGGCCGCCCCTACGAGCAGTACTTC.

CDR3 sequence reads: CASSLTRGLQETQYF. The CDR3 DNA reads TGTGCCAGCAGTCTGACTAGGGGCCTGCAAGAGACCCAGTACTTC. V gene TRBV27 combines with J gene TRBJ2-5; TRBD2 is a possible D gene (6 bases). Trimming took 5 bases from V and 2 from J, leaving 15 bases between them. Germline V gene data show CDR1 as MNHEY and CDR2 as SMNVEV (reference sequence). CDR3 length equals 15 residues.

This clone was counted many times. V and J are TRBV7-6 and TRBJ2-1; 9 nucleotides align to TRBD2. The CDR3 covers 12 residues. V shed 5 bases, J shed 15 bases, and the junction held 8 bases outside the gene matches. Germline V gene data show CDR1 as SGHVS and CDR2 as FNYEAQ. CDR3: CASSLSGSILFF. CDR3 DNA sequence: TGTGCCAGCAGCCTTAGCGGGAGTATATTGTTCTTC.